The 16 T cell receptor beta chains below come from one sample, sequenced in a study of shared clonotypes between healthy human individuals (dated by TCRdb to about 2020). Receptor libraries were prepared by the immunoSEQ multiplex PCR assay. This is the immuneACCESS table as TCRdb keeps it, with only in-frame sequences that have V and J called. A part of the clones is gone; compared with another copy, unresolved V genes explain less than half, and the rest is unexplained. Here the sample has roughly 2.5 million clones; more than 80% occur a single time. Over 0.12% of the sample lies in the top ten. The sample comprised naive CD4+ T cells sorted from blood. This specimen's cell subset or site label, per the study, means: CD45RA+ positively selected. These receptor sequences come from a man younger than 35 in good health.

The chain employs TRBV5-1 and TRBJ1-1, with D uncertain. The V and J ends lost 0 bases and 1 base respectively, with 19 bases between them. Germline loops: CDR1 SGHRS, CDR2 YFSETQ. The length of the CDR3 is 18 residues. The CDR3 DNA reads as TGCGCCAGCAGCTTGGTAGGTTCGGGGAATAGCCAGAACACTGAAGCTTTCTTT. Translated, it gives CASSLVGSGNSQNTEAFF.

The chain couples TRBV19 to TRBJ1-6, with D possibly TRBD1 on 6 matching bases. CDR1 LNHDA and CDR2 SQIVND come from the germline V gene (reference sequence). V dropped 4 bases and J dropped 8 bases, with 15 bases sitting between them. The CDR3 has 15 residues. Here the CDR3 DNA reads TGTGCCAGTAGTAAGGAGGACAGAAGGGATTCACCCCTCCACTTT. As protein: CASSKEDRRDSPLHF.

CDR3 sequence: CASSLRGQTTKNIQYF. As DNA, the CDR3 is TGTGCCAGCAGCTTAAGGGGGCAGACTACCAAAAACATTCAGTACTTC. The V call is TRBV7-2, the J call TRBJ2-4, with 7 bases identical to TRBD1. Germline V CDR1 and CDR2: SGHTA, FQGNSA. The ends lost 2 bases at V and 2 bases at J; junction bases unmatched: 6. The CDR3 runs to 16 residues.

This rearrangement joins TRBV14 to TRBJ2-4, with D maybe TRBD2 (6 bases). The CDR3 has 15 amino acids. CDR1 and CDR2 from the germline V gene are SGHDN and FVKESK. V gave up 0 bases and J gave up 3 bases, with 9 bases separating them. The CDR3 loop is CASSQEASDKNIQYF. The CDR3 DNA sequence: TGTGCCAGCAGCCAAGAGGCTAGCGACAAAAACATTCAGTACTTC.

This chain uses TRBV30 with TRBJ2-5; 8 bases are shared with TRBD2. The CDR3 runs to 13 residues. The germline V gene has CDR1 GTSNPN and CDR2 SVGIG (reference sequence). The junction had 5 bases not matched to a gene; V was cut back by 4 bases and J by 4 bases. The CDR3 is CAWNHGGAETQYF. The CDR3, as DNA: TGTGCCTGGAACCACGGGGGGGCAGAGACCCAGTACTTC.

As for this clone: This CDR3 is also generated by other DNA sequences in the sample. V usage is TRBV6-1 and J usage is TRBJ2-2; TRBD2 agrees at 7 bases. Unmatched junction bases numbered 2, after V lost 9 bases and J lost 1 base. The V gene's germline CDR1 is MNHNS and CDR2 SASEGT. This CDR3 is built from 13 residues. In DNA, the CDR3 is TGTGCCAGTTCTAGCGGGAACACCGGGGAGCTGTTTTTT. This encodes CASSSGNTGELFF.

CDR3 sequence reads: CASSLDRGRGGYTF. The CDR3 DNA reads as TGTGCCAGCAGCCTGGACAGGGGGCGCGGTGGCTACACCTTC. The gene calls are TRBV5-6 and TRBJ1-2, with 11 bases fitting TRBD1. Germline V gene sequence: CDR1 SGHDT, CDR2 YYEEEE. This CDR3 comprises 14 residues. The V segment lost 4 bases and the J segment 7 bases; nucleotides outside the gene matches: 6.

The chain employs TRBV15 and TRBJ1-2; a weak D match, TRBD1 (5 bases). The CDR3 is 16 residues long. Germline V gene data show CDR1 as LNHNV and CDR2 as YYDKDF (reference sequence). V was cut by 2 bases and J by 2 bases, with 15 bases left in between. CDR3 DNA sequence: TGTGCCACCAGCAGATCCGGGACGGCGAACAACTATGGCTACACCTTC. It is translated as CATSRSGTANNYGYTF.

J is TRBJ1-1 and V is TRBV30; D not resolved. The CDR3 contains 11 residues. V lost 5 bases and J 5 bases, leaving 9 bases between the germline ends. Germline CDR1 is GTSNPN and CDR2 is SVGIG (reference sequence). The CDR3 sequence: CAWVGWTEAFF. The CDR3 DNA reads TGTGCCTGGGTGGGGTGGACTGAAGCTTTCTTT.

CDR3 sequence (DNA): TGTGCCAGCAGTTTCGGACGGGCGAACACTGAAGCTTTCTTT. Its translation: CASSFGRANTEAFF. The chain couples TRBV28 to TRBJ1-1; D unresolved. The germline V gene has CDR1 MDHEN and CDR2 SYDVKM. V lost 3 bases and J lost 1, with 9 bases in between. The CDR3 loop spans 14 amino acids.

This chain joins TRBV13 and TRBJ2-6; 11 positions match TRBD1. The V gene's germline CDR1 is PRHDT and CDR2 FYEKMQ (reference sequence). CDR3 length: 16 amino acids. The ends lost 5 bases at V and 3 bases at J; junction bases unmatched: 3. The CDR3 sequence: CASSRDRGYGANVLTF. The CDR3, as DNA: TGTGCCAGCAGCCGGGACAGGGGGTATGGGGCCAACGTCCTGACTTTC.

CDR3: CASSPISSYNEQFF. The CDR3 DNA reads as TGTGCCAGCAGCCCGATCTCCTCCTACAATGAGCAGTTCTTC. The genes are TRBV11-2 and TRBJ2-1; D is uncertain. V gave up 5 bases and J gave up 0 bases, with 8 bases separating them. Germline CDR1 reads SGHAT; CDR2 reads FQNNGV. CDR3 length: 14 residues.

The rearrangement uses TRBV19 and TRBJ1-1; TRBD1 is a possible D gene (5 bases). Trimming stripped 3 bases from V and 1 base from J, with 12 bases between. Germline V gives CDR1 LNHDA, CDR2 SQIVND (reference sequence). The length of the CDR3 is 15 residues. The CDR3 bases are TGTGCCAGTAGTATGTCCGTGGGGGGGAACACTGAAGCTTTCTTT. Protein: CASSMSVGGNTEAFF.

CDR3 in DNA: TGTGCCAGCAGCTTTATCCTAGCGGGCGAGACCCAGTACTTC. It is translated as CASSFILAGETQYF. The chain employs TRBV2 and TRBJ2-5, with 8 bases lining up with TRBD2. The J segment lost 5 bases and the V segment lost 6 bases, leaving 8 bases of the junction unmatched. This CDR3 region has 14 residues. Germline CDR1 is SNHLY and CDR2 is FYNNEI.

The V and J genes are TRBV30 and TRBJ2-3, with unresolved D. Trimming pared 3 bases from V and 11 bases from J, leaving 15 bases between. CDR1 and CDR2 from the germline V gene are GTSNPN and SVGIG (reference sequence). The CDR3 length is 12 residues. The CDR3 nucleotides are TGTGCCTGGAGCGAGTCTCGAATCGGGCAGTATTTT. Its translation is CAWSESRIGQYF.

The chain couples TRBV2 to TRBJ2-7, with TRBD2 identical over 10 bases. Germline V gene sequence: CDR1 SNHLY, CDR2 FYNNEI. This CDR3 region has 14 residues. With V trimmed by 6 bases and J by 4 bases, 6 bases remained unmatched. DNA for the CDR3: TGTGCCAGCAGGGCTACTAGCGGGATTTACGAGCAGTACTTC. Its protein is CASRATSGIYEQYF.